These T cell receptor beta chains were read from a single sample in a study of T cells after posttransplantation cyclophosphamide. The protocol was immunoSEQ multiplex PCR, while the TCRdb copy is restricted to in-frame clones and leaves out a portion. The sample carries around 18,000 clones, 60% to 80% recorded once. Here the sequenced sample was CD8+ T cells sorted from PBMCs, taken just over 1,900 days after a stem cell transplant with posttransplant cyclophosphamide. These TCRs come from a female patient aged 40-50 years who received an allogeneic stem cell transplant from a related donor, was CMV-positive, and had no GVHD. These T cells may partly come from the graft donor. The CDR3 runs from the conserved cysteine through the conserved F or W. The D gene is left open where the match is weak. Some rows have no size entry. The others give once, few or many, or a class for an expanded clone.

j_call v_call d_call clone_size cdr3_aa cdr3_nt
TRBJ2-1 TRBV10-2 - few CASNQGNEQFF TGCGCCAGCAATCAGGGGAATGAGCAGTTCTTC
TRBJ1-3 TRBV15 - - CATSRDRGAGNTIYF TGTGCCACCAGCAGGGACAGAGGCGCTGGAAACACCATATATTTT
TRBJ1-5 TRBV7-2 TRBD1 - CASSLYGQGNQPQHF TGTGCCAGCAGCTTATATGGACAGGGCAATCAGCCCCAGCATTTT
TRBJ1-1 TRBV2 TRBD1 - CASIPEYTGGVLWSEAFF TGTGCCAGCATCCCGGAATACACAGGGGGGGTGTTATGGAGTGAAGCTTTCTTT
TRBJ2-2 TRBV28 - - CASSLSGSNTGELFF TGTGCCAGCAGTTTATCAGGGTCTAACACCGGGGAGCTGTTTTTT
TRBJ1-1 TRBV9 - - CASSAADFTTEAFF TGTGCCAGCAGCGCGGCGGACTTCACGACTGAAGCTTTCTTT
TRBJ1-2 TRBV6-6 TRBD1 - CASSSGTGGANYGYTF TGTGCCAGCAGTTCCGGGACAGGGGGAGCTAACTATGGCTACACCTTC
TRBJ2-7 TRBV4-1 - - CASSQEHGGLSYEQYF TGCGCCAGCAGCCAAGAACACGGGGGGCTTTCCTACGAGCAGTACTTC
TRBJ1-3 TRBV4-2 - medium-sized CASRPMEGGSSGNTIYF TGTGCCAGCAGACCCATGGAGGGCGGTTCCTCTGGAAACACCATATATTTT
TRBJ1-5 TRBV6-5 - - CASSYSLRQWEPQHF TGTGCCAGCAGTTATTCGCTTCGACAGTGGGAGCCCCAGCATTTT
TRBJ1-1 TRBV15 - - CATSRVGENTEAFF TGTGCCACCAGCAGGGTAGGGGAGAACACTGAAGCTTTCTTT